This is a list of T cell receptor beta chains from one sample in a study of blood T cell repertoires in COVID-19. TCRdb's table, derived via immunoSEQ multiplex PCR, lists solely in-frame clones and lacks some. Among some 150,000 clones, 65% to 85% were seen once, and the ten largest hold about an eighth. Sequenced input: peripheral blood. The receptors stem from a man between 60 and 75 years old with active or convalescent COVID-19. The CDR3 runs from the conserved cysteine through the conserved F or W. The D gene is left open where the match is weak. Clone size appears in some rows only: once, few, many, or a class for an expanded clone.

TRBV4-1	NA	many	TRBJ2-5	CASSQESRAQETQYF	TGCGCCAGCAGCCAAGAAAGCAGGGCCCAAGAGACCCAGTACTTC
TRBV18	TRBD2	NA	TRBJ2-7	CASSPPGTSEGEQYF	TGTGCCAGCTCACCCCCCGGGACTAGTGAGGGCGAGCAGTACTTC
TRBV25-1	NA	NA	TRBJ1-2	CASSDPGFRVGYTF	TGTGCCAGCAGTGACCCAGGGTTTAGGGTGGGCTACACCTTC
TRBV9	NA	NA	TRBJ2-3	CASSVEGRTDTQYF	TGTGCCAGCAGCGTAGAGGGGCGCACAGATACGCAGTATTTT
TRBV5-1	TRBD1	NA	TRBJ1-4	CASSLDRVSEKLFF	TGCGCCAGCAGCTTAGACAGGGTTAGCGAAAAACTGTTTTTT
TRBV30	TRBD1	few	TRBJ1-2	CAWSETDRGGYTF	TGTGCCTGGAGCGAAACAGACAGGGGAGGCTACACCTTC
TRBV27	NA	NA	TRBJ1-5	CASSLRSRGSNQPQHF	TGTGCCAGCAGTTTGCGGTCCCGGGGTAGCAATCAGCCCCAGCATTTT
TRBV11-3	NA	NA	TRBJ2-1	CASSLVSGRGEQFF	TGTGCCAGCAGCTTAGTTTCTGGCCGCGGGGAGCAGTTCTTC
TRBV2	NA	NA	TRBJ2-5	CACSGGGGPQETQYF	TGTGCCTGCAGCGGAGGAGGGGGCCCCCAAGAGACCCAGTACTTC
TRBV15	TRBD1	NA	TRBJ2-2	CATSSRYQGQVNTGELFF	TGTGCCACCAGCAGCAGATACCAGGGACAGGTTAACACCGGGGAGCTGTTTTTT
TRBV29-1	NA	NA	TRBJ2-1	CSVGQGHEQFF	TGCAGCGTCGGGCAGGGTCATGAGCAGTTCTTC
TRBV5-4	TRBD2	NA	TRBJ2-6	CASSLSGGAGANVLTF	TGTGCCAGCAGCTTGTCCGGGGGGGCCGGGGCCAACGTCCTGACTTTC
TRBV5-1	TRBD2	NA	TRBJ2-1	CASSLVSGRSYNEQFF	TGCGCCAGCAGCTTGGTTAGCGGGCGCTCCTACAATGAGCAGTTCTTC
TRBV19	TRBD1	NA	TRBJ2-2	CASSGAYRGQDTGELFF	TGTGCCAGTAGTGGCGCGTACAGGGGGCAGGATACCGGGGAGCTGTTTTTT
TRBV28	TRBD2	NA	TRBJ2-1	CASSLLAGDHNEQFF	TGTGCCAGCAGTTTATTAGCGGGGGACCACAATGAGCAGTTCTTC
TRBV3-1/TRBV3-2	NA	NA	TRBJ2-7	CASSQWGKPYEQYF	TGTGCCAGCAGCCAATGGGGCAAGCCCTACGAGCAGTACTTC
TRBV6-6	TRBD2	NA	TRBJ2-2	CASSPRQGSGRLNTGELFF	TGTGCCAGCAGTCCGCGGCAGGGTAGCGGGAGGTTGAACACCGGGGAGCTGTTTTTT
TRBV27	TRBD2	NA	TRBJ2-1	CASSLSPQTSGRLFSYNEQFF	TGTGCCAGCAGTTTATCGCCGCAGACTAGCGGGAGGCTCTTCTCCTACAATGAGCAGTTCTTC
TRBV4-2	TRBD1	NA	TRBJ2-5	CASSRLDRGETQYF	TGTGCCAGCAGCAGACTTGACAGGGGAGAGACCCAGTACTTC
TRBV19	NA	many	TRBJ1-1	CASSIVYGGMNTEAFF	TGTGCCAGTAGTATAGTTTACGGTGGTATGAACACTGAAGCTTTCTTT
TRBV28	TRBD1	NA	TRBJ1-1	CASRTGPSNTEAFF	TGTGCCAGCAGGACAGGGCCGTCGAACACTGAAGCTTTCTTT
TRBV2	TRBD2	NA	TRBJ2-2	CASSRLAGGHGELFF	TGTGCCAGCAGTCGTCTAGCGGGAGGGCACGGGGAGCTGTTTTTT
TRBV7-2	TRBD2	NA	TRBJ2-1	CASSKERGSYNEQFF	TGTGCCAGCAGCAAAGAGCGGGGGTCATACAATGAGCAGTTCTTC
TRBV7-2	NA	NA	TRBJ2-3	CASSSGMPGDTQYF	TGTGCCAGCAGCTCCGGGATGCCGGGGGATACGCAGTATTTT
TRBV19	TRBD2	NA	TRBJ2-7	CASSTLPTSVVYEQYF	TGTGCCAGTAGTACCCTCCCGACTAGCGTCGTCTACGAGCAGTACTTC
TRBV6-4	NA	NA	TRBJ2-3	CASSDSGGAADTQYF	TGTGCCAGCAGTGACTCGGGCGGGGCGGCAGATACGCAGTATTTT
TRBV19	TRBD2	few	TRBJ2-1	CASSPSGRARGDEQFF	TGTGCCAGTAGCCCTAGCGGGAGGGCCCGGGGCGATGAGCAGTTCTTC
TRBV6-2/TRBV6-3	TRBD1	NA	TRBJ1-5	CASSFVRTGPFQPQHF	TGTGCCAGCAGCTTCGTTCGGACAGGGCCGTTTCAGCCCCAGCATTTT
TRBV6-1	NA	NA	TRBJ2-5	CASSETVTVVKTQYF	TGTGCCAGCAGTGAAACAGTTACGGTTGTGAAGACCCAGTACTTC
TRBV7-2	TRBD1	NA	TRBJ2-4	CASSPLTGTKNIQYF	TGTGCCAGCAGCCCCCTGACAGGGACCAAAAACATTCAGTACTTC
TRBV2	TRBD2	NA	TRBJ2-3	CARNGRAATDTQYF	TGTGCCAGAAACGGGAGGGCCGCTACAGATACGCAGTATTTT
TRBV6-5	NA	NA	TRBJ2-7	CASSYSGRDLSYEQYF	TGTGCCAGCAGTTACTCGGGGCGGGACCTCTCCTACGAGCAGTACTTC
TRBV24-1	TRBD1	NA	TRBJ1-5	CATSDAKLQGARQPQHF	TGTGCCACCAGTGATGCCAAACTACAGGGGGCGAGGCAGCCCCAGCATTTT
TRBV15	TRBD2	NA	TRBJ2-5	CATSRDVGSGSTQYF	TGTGCCACCAGCAGAGATGTGGGGAGCGGGAGTACCCAGTACTTC
TRBV5-1	TRBD1	NA	TRBJ2-7	CASSWTGGHEQYF	TGCGCCAGCAGCTGGACAGGGGGCCACGAGCAGTACTTC
TRBV15	NA	NA	TRBJ1-1	CATSRILTMNTEAFF	TGTGCCACCAGCAGAATACTGACTATGAACACTGAAGCTTTCTTT
TRBV11-2	NA	NA	TRBJ1-4	CASSLGGGTNEKLFF	TGTGCCAGCAGCTTAGGGGGGGGCACTAATGAAAAACTGTTTTTT
TRBV24-1	TRBD2	NA	TRBJ2-1	CATSDGGRMVEQFF	TGTGCCACCAGTGATGGCGGGAGAATGGTTGAGCAGTTCTTC
TRBV27	NA	NA	TRBJ2-7	CASIGGLPYEQYF	TGTGCCAGCATCGGGGGGCTCCCCTACGAGCAGTACTTC
TRBV19	NA	NA	TRBJ1-5	CASSLLSQPQHF	TGTGCCAGTAGTTTGTTGAGTCAGCCCCAGCATTTT
TRBV5-1	NA	once	TRBJ2-3	CASSLDGRRDTQYF	TGCGCCAGCAGCTTGGATGGGAGGCGGGATACGCAGTATTTT
TRBV5-6	TRBD1	NA	TRBJ1-1	CASSPGQGRSEAFF	TGTGCCAGCAGCCCCGGACAGGGGAGGTCTGAAGCTTTCTTT
TRBV28	TRBD2	NA	TRBJ2-5	CASSLAGGALGTQYF	TGTGCCAGCAGTTTAGCGGGAGGGGCACTGGGGACCCAGTACTTC
TRBV18	NA	once	TRBJ2-5	CASSIFDSSNGGQYF	TGTGCCAGCTCAATTTTTGACAGCTCAAACGGGGGCCAGTACTTC
TRBV28	NA	few	TRBJ2-4	CASSLRVAKNIQYF	TGTGCCAGCAGCCTCAGGGTAGCCAAAAACATTCAGTACTTC
TRBV19	NA	few	TRBJ1-1	CASSKNRGDTEAFF	TGTGCCAGTAGTAAAAACCGGGGGGACACTGAAGCTTTCTTT
TRBV7-8	TRBD1	NA	TRBJ2-5	CASSLDRGTETQYF	TGTGCCAGCAGCTTGGACAGGGGGACAGAGACCCAGTACTTC
TRBV11-3	TRBD1	few	TRBJ2-5	CASSPGQGSKTQYF	TGTGCCAGCAGCCCGGGACAGGGGTCCAAGACCCAGTACTTC